The sequence of this TCR beta chain was determined in a study of T cell responses to AZD1222 COVID-19 vaccine. Overall study results and limits: Donor demographics were predominantly white British with a female majority; clonal diversity may be underestimated. Researchers took repertoire samples only after the peak T cell response had come.

About this clone itself: Its antigen remains unidentified.

Sequenced by immunoSEQ multiplex PCR; TCRdb stores in-frame clones only, minus some. The sample has roughly 180,000 clones, 90% seen once. V trimming: 5 bases; J trimming: 2 bases; junction bases outside the gene matches: 14. The CDR3 runs 18 residues. Germline loops: CDR1 LNHDA, CDR2 SQIVND (reference sequence). This clonotype was sampled from an adult in good health. The input for sequencing was peripheral blood, taken on day 0 of AZD1222 vaccination. The chain joins TRBV19 to TRBJ2-7, with 11 bases matching TRBD1. CDR3 DNA sequence: TGTGCCAGTAGTGCCCTTGGGACAGGGGGTTCAATAACCTACGAGCAGTACTTC. This encodes CASSALGTGGSITYEQYF.